Given below is one T cell receptor (beta chain) in context. Trimming cost V 1 base and J 2 bases, with 12 bases left between them. CDR1 SNHLY and CDR2 FYNNEI come from the germline V gene. The CDR3 has 16 residues. This sample stems from a study of blood T cell repertoires in COVID-19. Overall study context: From the United States, Italy and Spain came samples of acute and convalescent COVID-19. The cDNA or gDNA used as material had been derived from T cells, B-cell-depleted T cells, or PBMCs.

Per the study methods: Estimation of nucleated cell counts was performed using reference gene primer amplification. Sequencing used immunoSEQ multiplex PCR; TCRdb keeps in-frame clones, though not all of them. The V and J calls and clone size were taken over from that table, and D and trimming were inferred from the DNA. Of under 200,000 clones detected, approximately 85% appear once; the ten largest clones hold around 8%. Specimen: peripheral blood. This clonotype was obtained from a woman between 55 and 75 years old with COVID-19, enrolled during active disease. The chain is built from TRBV2 and TRBJ1-5; no reliable D call. CDR3 sequence: CASSEVSFAGNQPQHF. CDR3 in DNA: TGTGCCAGCAGTGAAGTTTCCTTCGCGGGCAATCAGCCCCAGCATTTT.